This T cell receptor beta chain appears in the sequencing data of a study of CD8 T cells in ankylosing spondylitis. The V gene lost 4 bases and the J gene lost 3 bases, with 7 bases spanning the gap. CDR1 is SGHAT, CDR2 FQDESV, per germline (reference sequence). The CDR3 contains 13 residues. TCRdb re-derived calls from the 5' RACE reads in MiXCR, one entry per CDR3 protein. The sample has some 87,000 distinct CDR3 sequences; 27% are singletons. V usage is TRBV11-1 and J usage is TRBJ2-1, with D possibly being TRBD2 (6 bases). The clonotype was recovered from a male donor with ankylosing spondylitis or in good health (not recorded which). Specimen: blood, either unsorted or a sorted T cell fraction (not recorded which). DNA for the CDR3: TGTGCCAGCAGCTATAGCGGCTACAATGAGCAGTTCTTC. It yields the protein CASSYSGYNEQFF. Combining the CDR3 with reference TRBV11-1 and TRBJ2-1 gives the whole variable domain EAEVAQSPRYKITEKSQAVAFWCDPISGHATLYWYRQILGQGPELLVQFQDESVVDDSQLPKDRFSAERLKGVDSTLKIQPAELGDSAMYLCASSYSGYNEQFFGPGTRLTVL.